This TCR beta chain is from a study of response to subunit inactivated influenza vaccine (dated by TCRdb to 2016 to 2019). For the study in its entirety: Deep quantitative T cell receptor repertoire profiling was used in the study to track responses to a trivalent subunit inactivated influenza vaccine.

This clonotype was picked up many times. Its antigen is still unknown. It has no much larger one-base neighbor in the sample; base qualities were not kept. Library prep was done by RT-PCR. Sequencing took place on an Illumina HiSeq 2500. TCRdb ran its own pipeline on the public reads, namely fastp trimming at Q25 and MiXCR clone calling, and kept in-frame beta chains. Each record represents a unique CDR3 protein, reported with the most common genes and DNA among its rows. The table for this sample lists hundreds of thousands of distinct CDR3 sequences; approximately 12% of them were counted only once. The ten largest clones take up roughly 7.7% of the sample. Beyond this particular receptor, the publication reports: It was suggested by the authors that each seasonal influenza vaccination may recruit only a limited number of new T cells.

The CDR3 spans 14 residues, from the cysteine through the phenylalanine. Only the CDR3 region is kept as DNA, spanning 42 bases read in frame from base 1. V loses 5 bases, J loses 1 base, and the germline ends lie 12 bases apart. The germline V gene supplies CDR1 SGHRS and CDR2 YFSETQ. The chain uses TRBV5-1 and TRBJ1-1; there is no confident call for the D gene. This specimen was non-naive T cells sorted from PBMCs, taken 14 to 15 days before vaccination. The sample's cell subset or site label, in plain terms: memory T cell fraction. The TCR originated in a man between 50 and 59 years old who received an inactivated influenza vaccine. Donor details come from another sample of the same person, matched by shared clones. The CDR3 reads CASRSVSGNTEAFF. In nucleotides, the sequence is TGCGCCAGCAGGTCGGTTAGCGGGAACACTGAAGCTTTCTTT.